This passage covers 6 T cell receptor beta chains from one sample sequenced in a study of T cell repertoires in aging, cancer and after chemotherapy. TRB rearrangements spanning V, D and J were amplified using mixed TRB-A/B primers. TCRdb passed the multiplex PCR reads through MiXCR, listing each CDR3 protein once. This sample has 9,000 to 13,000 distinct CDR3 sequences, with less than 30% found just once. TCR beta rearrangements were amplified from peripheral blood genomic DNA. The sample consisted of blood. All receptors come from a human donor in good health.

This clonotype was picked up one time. CDR3 sequence reads: CASSPGKTQYF. The CDR3 DNA sequence: TGTGCCAGCAGCCCTGGGAAGACCCAGTACTTC. The chain has TRBV14 and TRBJ2-5; D not resolved. Looked up from germline, CDR1 is SGHDN and CDR2 is FVKESK. Between the trimmed V and J ends, which lost 4 bases and 6 bases, there was a span of 6 bases. This CDR3 region has 11 residues.

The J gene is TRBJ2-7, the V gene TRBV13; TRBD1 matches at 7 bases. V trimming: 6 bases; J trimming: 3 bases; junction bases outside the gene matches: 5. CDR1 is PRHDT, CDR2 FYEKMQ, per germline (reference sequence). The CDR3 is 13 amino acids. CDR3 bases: TGTGCCAGCAGACACAGGGGTTTCTACGAGCAGTACTTC. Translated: CASRHRGFYEQYF. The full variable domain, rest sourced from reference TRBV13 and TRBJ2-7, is AAGVIQSPRHLIKEKRETATLKCYPIPRHDTVYWYQQGPGQDPQFLISFYEKMQSDKGSIPDRFSAQQFSDYHSELNMSSLELGDSALYFCASRHRGFYEQYFGPGTRLTVT.

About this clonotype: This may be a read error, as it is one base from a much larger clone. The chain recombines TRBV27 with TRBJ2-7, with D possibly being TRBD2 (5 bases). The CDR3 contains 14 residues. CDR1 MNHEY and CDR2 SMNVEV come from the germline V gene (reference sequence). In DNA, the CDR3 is TGTGCCAGCAGTTTGGCCGGGGTATTATACGACCAGTACTTC. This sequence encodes CASSLAGVLYDQYF.

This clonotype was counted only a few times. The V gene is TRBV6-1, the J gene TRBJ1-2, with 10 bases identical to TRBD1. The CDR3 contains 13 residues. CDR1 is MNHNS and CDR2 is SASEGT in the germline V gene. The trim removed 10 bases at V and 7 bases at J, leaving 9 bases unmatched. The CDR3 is CATGDRGWGGYTF. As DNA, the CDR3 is TGTGCCACCGGGGACAGGGGATGGGGTGGCTACACCTTC.

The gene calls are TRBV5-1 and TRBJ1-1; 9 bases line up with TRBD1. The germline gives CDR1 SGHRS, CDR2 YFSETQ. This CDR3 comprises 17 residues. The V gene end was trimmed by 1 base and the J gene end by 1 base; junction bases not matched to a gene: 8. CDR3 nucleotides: TGCGCCAGCAGCTTGACAGGGGGCGAGAACCAGAACACTGAAGCTTTCTTT. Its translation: CASSLTGGENQNTEAFF.

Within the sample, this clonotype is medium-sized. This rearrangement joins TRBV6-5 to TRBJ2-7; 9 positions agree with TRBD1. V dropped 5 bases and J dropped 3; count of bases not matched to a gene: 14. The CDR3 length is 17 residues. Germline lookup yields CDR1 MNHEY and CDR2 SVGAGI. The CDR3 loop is CASSRELPGQGYYEQYF. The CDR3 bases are TGTGCCAGCAGTCGAGAGTTGCCCGGACAGGGGTACTACGAGCAGTACTTC.